This T cell receptor beta chain came from a study of blood T cell repertoires in COVID-19 (dated by TCRdb to between 2020 and 2021). General notes on the study: Collaborator samples came from the United States, Italy and Spain and covered acute and convalescent phases of COVID-19. The prospective study material was composed of cDNA or gDNA derived from T cells, B-cell-depleted T cells, or PBMCs. Subjects who had been exposed to COVID-19, were actively infected with it, or had recovered from it provided the deeply sampled blood TCRbeta repertoires that made up the dataset. The repertoires were released in a freely available public database intended as a resource for research on the immune response to SARS-CoV-2. The samples were drawn from the first 160 participants of the ongoing ImmuneRACE study and from over a thousand subjects provided by 6 global collaborators. The sample metadata nearly always contained a de-identified subject ID, COVID-19 status, age in years and sex. Where HLA class I and class II types were available, the types were taken from metadata supplied by the sample provider, not from assay-based typing. General study outcomes and caveats: The quantity of clinical and demographic metadata differed by source and by participant and was supplied without curation.

To note about this clone: Its antigen has not been determined. Base quality data are lacking; no much larger clone is found one base away.

TCRbeta CDR3 regions were amplified from genomic DNA by means of the immunoSEQ Assay, a bias-controlled multiplex PCR. In the authors' own workflow: Within the assay, amplification of reference gene primers was used to estimate how many nucleated cells each sample contained. Sequence reads were collapsed and filtered to measure the absolute abundance of every unique TCRbeta CDR3 rearrangement. Productive Simpson clonality was computed per sample as the square root of Simpson's diversity index over productive rearrangements. Sourced from immuneACCESS, this table was stored by TCRdb with only in-frame sequences that have V and J called. A share of the clones is absent; for the studies checked, an unresolved V gene accounts for under half, and the remainder has no known explanation. From that table come the V and J calls and clone size; the DNA was used to work out D and trimming. For this sample there are about 160,000 clones; roughly 85% appear just once. 5% to 6% of the sample rests with the top ten.

At one collaborating source in Seattle, patients were enrolled during active infection and were followed longitudinally through the course of disease. Whole blood was collected in K2EDTA tubes by collaborating institutions according to the institutions' own protocols. For TCRbeta analysis, collaborators shipped samples as frozen whole blood, isolated PBMCs, or DNA extracted from either of those sample types. The clonotype originates from a woman in her 50s with COVID-19, enrolled during active disease. Sequenced material: peripheral blood.

The DNA is TGCAGCGCCGGAGTTAACACTGAAGCTTTCTTT. This encodes CSAGVNTEAFF. The sequence is built from TRBV20-1 and TRBJ1-1, with the D gene uncertain. Measured from the cysteine to the phenylalanine, the CDR3 is 11 residues long. The sequence is cut down to CDR3 DNA, 33 bases in frame from base 1. The CDR1 and CDR2 encoded by the germline V gene (reference sequence) are DFQATT and SNEGSKA.